This TCR beta chain appears in the sequencing data of a study of blood T cell repertoires in COVID-19. Across the whole study: Samples came from the United States, Italy and Spain, spanning acute and convalescent COVID-19. PBMCs, B-cell-depleted T cells, or T cells were the source of the cDNA or gDNA that made up the material.

In the study's own analysis: Amplification from reference gene primers served as the basis for estimated nucleated cell counts. Assay used: immunoSEQ multiplex PCR; TCRdb lists only in-frame clones, some missing. The V and J calls and clone size were taken over from that table, and D and trimming were inferred from the DNA. The table records around 260,000 clones, roughly 89% of them present only once. V dropped 5 bases and J dropped 5; count of bases not matched to a gene: 7. The germline V gene has CDR1 SEHNR and CDR2 FQNEAQ (reference sequence). This CDR3 comprises 14 residues. The material sequenced was peripheral blood. The source is a woman aged 40 to 50 who had recovered from COVID-19. The chain is built from TRBV7-9 and TRBJ2-3; 7 bases match TRBD2. The CDR3 coding sequence is TGTGCCAGCAGCCCTAGCGGTCTGGGAGATACGCAGTATTTT. Amino acids: CASSPSGLGDTQYF.